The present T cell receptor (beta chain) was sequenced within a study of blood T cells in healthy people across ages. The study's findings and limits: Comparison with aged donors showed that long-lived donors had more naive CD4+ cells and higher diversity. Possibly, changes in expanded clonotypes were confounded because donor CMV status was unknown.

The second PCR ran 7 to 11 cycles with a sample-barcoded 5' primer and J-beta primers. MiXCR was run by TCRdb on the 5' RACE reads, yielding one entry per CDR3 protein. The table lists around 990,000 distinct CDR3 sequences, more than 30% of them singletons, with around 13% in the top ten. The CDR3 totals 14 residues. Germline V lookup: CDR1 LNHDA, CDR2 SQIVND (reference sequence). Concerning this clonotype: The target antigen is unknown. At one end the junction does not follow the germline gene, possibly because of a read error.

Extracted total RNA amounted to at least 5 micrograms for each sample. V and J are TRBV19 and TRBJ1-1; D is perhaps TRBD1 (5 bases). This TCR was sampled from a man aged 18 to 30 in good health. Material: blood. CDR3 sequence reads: CSSRIDRENLEAFF. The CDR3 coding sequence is TGTTCCAGTAGGATTGACAGAGAAAATCTTGAAGCTTTCTTT.